The entry below gives a single T cell receptor beta chain sequence along with its context. This sample was taken from a study of blood T cell repertoires in COVID-19. Across the whole study: Acute and convalescent COVID-19 specimens originated in the United States, Italy and Spain.

The authors' processing: Amplifying reference gene primers gave estimates of nucleated cell counts. Here immunoSEQ multiplex PCR was the method, and the copy in TCRdb shows in-frame clones only, minus some. The D gene and trimming were derived from the DNA, and the V and J assignments and clone size from that table. The sample yields 50,000 to 60,000 clones, approximately 90% seen once. Deletions cut 4 bases from V and 6 bases from J, with 16 bases between. The CDR3 is 15 amino acids. CDR1 is LGHDT and CDR2 is YNNKEL in the germline V gene (reference sequence). The source is a man aged 35 to 55 with COVID-19, enrolled during active disease. Sequencing was carried out using peripheral blood. The rearrangement uses TRBV3-1 (or the pseudogene TRBV3-2) and TRBJ2-1; weak D call: TRBD1 (6 bases). The CDR3 region is CASSPSGVFPNEQFF. Here the CDR3 DNA reads TGTGCCAGCAGCCCCTCAGGGGTATTCCCCAATGAGCAGTTCTTC.